The 8 T cell receptor beta chains presented below share a single source sample, sequenced in a study of T cell changes during pregnancy in multiple sclerosis (dated by TCRdb to the late 2010s). Libraries were prepared through the immunoSEQ multiplex PCR assay. This immuneACCESS table, as held by TCRdb, lists in-frame sequences with V and J called but not all clones. Of the missing ones, under half trace to an unresolved V gene in checked studies; the others have no known cause. Recorded for this sample are some 20,000 clones; 75% to 95% of them occurred a single time. The leading ten clones occupy roughly 0.61% of the sample. The source material was CD4+ T cells from peripheral blood mononuclear cells, sampled in the third trimester of pregnancy. Source of these receptors: a female donor in good health, enrolled as a control in a pregnancy study.

Written as DNA, the CDR3 is TGTGCCAGCAGCTTAAGGGGCGGGGCAGTCTACAATGAGCAGTTCTTC. Its protein is CASSLRGGAVYNEQFF. The chain carries TRBV7-3 and TRBJ2-1; possibly TRBD2 for D (6 bases). Looked up from germline, CDR1 is SGHTA and CDR2 is FQGTGA. V lost 1 base to trimming and J lost 3 bases, with 13 bases between them. CDR3 size: 16 residues.

The V and J genes are TRBV9 and TRBJ2-5; D may be TRBD2 (5 bases). CDR3 size: 14 residues. CDR1 SGDLS and CDR2 YYNGEE come from the germline V gene. The germline V and J ends were trimmed by 4 bases and 1 base, with 11 bases remaining between them. In DNA form, the CDR3 reads TGTGCCAGCAGCCCAGGAGGTGCCCAAGAGACCCAGTACTTC. This codes for CASSPGGAQETQYF.

This chain connects TRBV5-1 to TRBJ2-5; the D gene is possibly TRBD2 (5 bases). The CDR3 runs 14 residues. In germline, CDR1 is SGHRS, CDR2 YFSETQ. V was shortened by 0 bases and J by 5 bases, with 11 bases between the two germline ends. CDR3 sequence reads: CASSLDEGGETQYF. The DNA for the CDR3 is TGCGCCAGCAGCTTGGATGAGGGCGGGGAGACCCAGTACTTC.

This clone was detected only a few times. The chain carries TRBV28 and TRBJ1-6; a weak D match, TRBD1 (6 bases). Germline lookup yields CDR1 MDHEN and CDR2 SYDVKM. CDR3 length: 15 residues. The germline V and J ends were trimmed by 2 bases and 13 bases, with 18 bases remaining between them. CDR3 nucleotide sequence: TGTGCCAGCAGTTTACCGGCCAGGGGCCTAGAGCCCCTCCACTTT. Its protein is CASSLPARGLEPLHF.

The chain carries TRBV5-1 and TRBJ2-5; 8 positions match TRBD1. Germline values: CDR1 SGHRS, CDR2 YFSETQ. V shed 0 bases, J shed 5 bases, and the junction held 9 bases outside the gene matches. This CDR3 spans 16 amino acids. In DNA, the CDR3 is TGCGCCAGCAGCTTGGGAGGTGGCAGGGGGCAGGAGACCCAGTACTTC. Encoded protein: CASSLGGGRGQETQYF.

In nucleotides, the CDR3 is TGTGCCAGAAGCACTGACAGATTTCGTGAACGCTTCAATCAGCCCCAGCATTTT. Protein: CARSTDRFRERFNQPQHF. The rearrangement uses TRBV5-3 and TRBJ1-5, with a weak D call TRBD1 (5 bases). TRBV5-3 is recorded as an ORF, its role being uncertain. Between the trimmed V and J ends, which lost 4 bases and 3 bases, there was a span of 23 bases. The CDR3 covers 18 residues.

This clone has a single count. The V call is TRBV15, the J call TRBJ1-2; a possible D gene is TRBD1 (6 bases). The V end was cut by 3 bases, the J end by 5 bases, with 13 bases between. This CDR3 is built from 14 residues. CDR1 and CDR2 from the germline V gene are LNHNV and YYDKDF (reference sequence). The CDR3 bases are TGTGCCACCAGCAGCCAGGGGCGCGGTTATGGCTACACCTTC. It is translated as CATSSQGRGYGYTF. Based on the CDR3 plus reference TRBV15 and TRBJ1-2, the full variable domain is DAMVIQNPRYQVTQFGKPVTLSCSQTLNHNVMYWYQQKSSQAPKLLFHYYDKDFNNEADTPDNFQSRRPNTSFCFLDIRSPGLGDTAMYLCATSSQGRGYGYTFGSGTRLTVV.

This clone has a single count. This specimen includes other DNA sequences encoding the same CDR3. The chain uses TRBV15 and TRBJ1-1; the D is unclear. The V and J ends lost 3 bases and 1 base respectively, with 6 bases between them. The length of the CDR3 is 13 residues. The V gene's germline CDR1 is LNHNV and CDR2 YYDKDF (reference sequence). CDR3 in amino acids: CATSRTGNTEAFF. Here the CDR3 DNA reads TGTGCCACCAGCAGGACGGGGAACACTGAAGCTTTCTTT.